One sample yielded the 2 T cell receptor beta chains listed below, sequenced in a study of blood T cell repertoires in COVID-19. Assay: immunoSEQ multiplex PCR; the TCRdb copy retains only in-frame clones and omits some. The table records 150,000 to 200,000 clones, about four fifths of them present only once. The specimen sequenced was PBMCs or T cells enriched from blood (not recorded which). These receptors all come from a man aged 60-69 years who had recovered from COVID-19.

The chain carries TRBV15 and TRBJ1-4; 10 bases are shared with TRBD1. Germline values: CDR1 LNHNV, CDR2 YYDKDF (reference sequence). The CDR3 has 16 residues. V lost 0 bases to trimming and J lost 6 bases; unmatched junction nucleotides: 4. CDR3: CATSRDLGTGDEKLFF. CDR3 bases: TGTGCCACCAGCAGAGATCTCGGGACAGGGGATGAAAAACTGTTTTTT.

The rearrangement links TRBV21-1 to TRBJ2-4; the table names TRBD2, a call not compared with the DNA. TRBV21-1 is a documented pseudogene. CDR3 length equals 17 residues. CDR3 sequence (DNA): TGTGCCAGCAGCAAAGCTGATACGACTTCCCGCTTGAACATTCAGTACTTC. It yields the protein CASSKADTTSRLNIQYF.